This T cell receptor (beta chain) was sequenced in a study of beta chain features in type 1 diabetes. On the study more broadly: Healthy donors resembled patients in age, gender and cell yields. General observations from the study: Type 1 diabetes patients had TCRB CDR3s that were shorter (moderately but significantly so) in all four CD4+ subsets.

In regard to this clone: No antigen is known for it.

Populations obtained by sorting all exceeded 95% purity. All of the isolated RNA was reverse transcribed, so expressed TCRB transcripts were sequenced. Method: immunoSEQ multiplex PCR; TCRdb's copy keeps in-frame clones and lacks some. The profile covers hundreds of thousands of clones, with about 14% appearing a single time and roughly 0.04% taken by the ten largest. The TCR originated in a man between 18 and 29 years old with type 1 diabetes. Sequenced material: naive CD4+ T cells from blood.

Here the CDR3 DNA reads TGTGCCAGCAGCCAAGGTGGAGTGAGCTCCTACAATGAGCAGTTCTTC. Translated: CASSQGGVSSYNEQFF. V and J are TRBV4-2 and TRBJ2-1; D not certain. The CDR3 runs to 16 residues. Looked up from germline, CDR1 is LGHNA and CDR2 is YNFKEQ. V was pared by 1 base and J by 0 bases, with 10 bases between.